This T cell receptor beta chain was identified in a study of OX40 agonist ivuxolimab in advanced cancers. Study background: Patients received ivuxolimab, an agonistic anti-OX40 (CD134) antibody.

Study-level results: In the 0.1-3.0 mg/kg groups, partial responders showed among the lowest expansion. Compared with CD4+, CD8+ T cells on average had more expanded clones.

Produced via immunoSEQ multiplex PCR; TCRdb's table is partial and in-frame only. The table includes roughly 92,000 clones, roughly 89% detected once. This clone was observed a single time. No antigen is known for it. V trimming: 3 bases; J trimming: 5 bases; junction bases outside the gene matches: 7. CDR1 SEHNR and CDR2 FQNEAQ come from the germline V gene (reference sequence). This CDR3 spans 15 amino acids. This TCR was sampled from an adult with an advanced solid tumor such as melanoma, head and neck, liver or kidney cancer. The V and J genes are TRBV7-9 and TRBJ2-1, with 7 bases fitting TRBD1. The sample consisted of CD4+ or CD8+ T cells sorted from blood, taken in a trial of the OX40 agonist ivuxolimab. In DNA form, the CDR3 reads TGTGCCAGCAGCTTTCGACAGGGTAACCACAATGAGCAGTTCTTC. Protein: CASSFRQGNHNEQFF. Filled out from reference TRBV7-9 and TRBJ2-1, the complete variable domain reads DTGVSQNPRHKITKRGQNVTFRCDPISEHNRLYWYRQTLGQGPEFLTYFQNEAQLEKSRLLSDRFSAERPKGSFSTLEIQRTEQGDSAMYLCASSFRQGNHNEQFFGPGTRLTVL.